These 30 T cell receptor beta chains were sequenced from one sample in a study of blood T cell repertoires in COVID-19 (dated by TCRdb to 2018 to 2021). Library preparation employed the immunoSEQ multiplex PCR assay. What TCRdb holds here is the immuneACCESS table cut down to in-frame rearrangements. Part of the clones is not present; checked against another copy, under half of the missing clones reflect an unresolved V gene, and the others are unexplained. Across this sample there are some 210,000 clones, with roughly 89% seen only once. Over 9% of the sample lies in the top ten. The sequencing sample was made of PBMCs or T cells enriched from blood (not recorded which). These receptors were collected from a man between 18 and 35 years old with acute COVID-19.

The J gene is TRBJ2-5, the V gene TRBV24-1; 7 nucleotides match TRBD1. Germline trimming cut 1 base from V and 2 bases from J; bases unmatched to any gene: 3. From germline, CDR1 is KGHDR and CDR2 SFDVKD. The CDR3 loop spans 15 amino acids. The CDR3 is CATSDLKQGQETQYF. In nucleotides, the CDR3 is TGTGCCACCAGTGATTTAAAACAGGGGCAAGAGACCCAGTACTTC.

The chain recombines TRBV28 with TRBJ1-1, with D possibly matching TRBD1 (5 bases). The V gene lost 5 bases and the J gene lost 1 base, with 8 bases spanning the gap. The germline V gene encodes CDR1 MDHEN and CDR2 SYDVKM. CDR3 length: 13 amino acids. The CDR3 coding sequence is TGTGCCAGCAGTAGACAGAGGAACACTGAAGCTTTCTTT. The encoded protein is CASSRQRNTEAFF.

This chain uses TRBV11-2 with TRBJ2-1; no clear D. Germline V gene data show CDR1 as SGHAT and CDR2 as FQNNGV. V dropped 0 bases and J dropped 0 bases, with 9 bases sitting between them. This CDR3 has 16 residues. The CDR3 bases are TGTGCCAGCAGCTTAGAAGCGAGGAGCTCCTACAATGAGCAGTTCTTC. Translated, it gives CASSLEARSSYNEQFF.

The chain combines TRBV9 with TRBJ2-3; TRBD1 matches at 7 bases. The CDR3 has 16 residues. Looked up from germline, CDR1 is SGDLS and CDR2 is YYNGEE. The V segment lost 0 bases and the J segment 2 bases; nucleotides outside the gene matches: 6. DNA for the CDR3: TGTGCCAGCAGCGTAGGTGTGGGACAGAACACAGATACGCAGTATTTT. Translation: CASSVGVGQNTDTQYF. The full variable domain, with the rest looked up from reference TRBV9 and TRBJ2-3, is DSGVTQTPKHLITATGQRVTLRCSPRSGDLSVYWYQQSLDQGLQFLIQYYNGEERAKGNILERFSAQQFPDLHSELNLSSLELGDSALYFCASSVGVGQNTDTQYFGPGTRLTVL.

This chain uses TRBV28 with TRBJ1-5; 7 bases match TRBD1. The CDR3 spans 15 residues. V lost 5 bases and J lost 6; bases outside the gene matches: 10. Germline V lookup: CDR1 MDHEN, CDR2 SYDVKM. The CDR3, as DNA: TGTGCCAGCAGTACAAACCGACAGGGTGGTCAGCCCCAGCATTTT. Its protein product is CASSTNRQGGQPQHF. The whole variable domain, remainder taken from reference TRBV28 and TRBJ1-5, is DVKVTQSSRYLVKRTGEKVFLECVQDMDHENMFWYRQDPGLGLRLIYFSYDVKMKEKGDIPEGYSVSREKKERFSLILESASTNQTSMYLCASSTNRQGGQPQHFGDGTRLSIL.

The chain employs TRBV6-4 and TRBJ1-2, with D unresolved. This CDR3 contains 14 residues. Deletions cut 3 bases from V and 1 base from J, with 9 bases between. Germline V CDR1 and CDR2: MRHNA, SNTAGT. CDR3 DNA sequence: TGTGCCAGCAGTGAGAGAGGTATTAACTATGGCTACACCTTC. Translation: CASSERGINYGYTF.

The genes are TRBV7-2 and TRBJ2-1; D unresolved. This CDR3 has 11 residues. CDR1 SGHTA and CDR2 FQGNSA come from the germline V gene. Trimming removed 5 bases from V and 12 bases from J, with 11 bases in between. CDR3 loop: CASSAQVAQFF. CDR3 nucleotide sequence: TGTGCCAGCAGCGCTCAGGTTGCGCAGTTCTTC.

The genes are TRBV28 and TRBJ1-1; D perhaps matches TRBD1 (6 bases). The CDR3 has 14 amino acids. The V end was cut by 6 bases, the J end by 3 bases, with 14 bases between. Germline V gene data show CDR1 as MDHEN and CDR2 as SYDVKM. The chain's CDR3 is CASSNYEGDTEAFF. CDR3 in DNA: TGTGCCAGCAGCAACTACGAGGGGGACACTGAAGCTTTCTTT.

This clone was seen a single time. The V and J genes are TRBV19 and TRBJ2-3; the D is unclear. There are 12 residues in the CDR3. V lost 5 bases and J lost 6, with 9 bases in between. Germline V gives CDR1 LNHDA, CDR2 SQIVND (reference sequence). DNA for the CDR3: TGTGCCAGTAGTTCAACTTGGGATACGCAGTATTTT. It translates to CASSSTWDTQYF.

The chain is built from TRBV10-1 and TRBJ2-1, with 13 bases aligning to TRBD2. The V segment lost 4 bases and the J segment 6 bases; nucleotides outside the gene matches: 3. The CDR3 is made up of 15 amino acids. CDR1 WNHNN and CDR2 SYGVQD come from the germline V gene (reference sequence). As DNA, the CDR3 is TGCGCCAGCAGTGCCGGGACTAGCGGGACCAATGAGCAGTTCTTC. Translated, it gives CASSAGTSGTNEQFF.

This clone was seen many times. The chain couples TRBV5-1 to TRBJ2-7; D is perhaps TRBD2 (6 bases). Germline CDR1 SGHRS, CDR2 YFSETQ. The V end was cut by 0 bases, the J end by 4 bases, with 11 bases between. The CDR3 has 14 amino acids. The CDR3 reads CASSLEAGVYEQYF. The CDR3 nucleotides are TGCGCCAGCAGCTTGGAAGCGGGCGTATACGAGCAGTACTTC.

The chain couples TRBV7-6 to TRBJ1-2; 7 bases fit TRBD1. The CDR3 contains 16 residues. Germline V gene lookup returns CDR1 SGHVS and CDR2 FNYEAQ. V lost 1 base and J lost 4; bases outside the gene matches: 9. The CDR3 sequence: CASSLGWGQITYGYTF. CDR3 sequence (DNA): TGTGCCAGCAGCTTAGGCTGGGGACAGATAACCTATGGCTACACCTTC.

The rearrangement links TRBV6-6 to TRBJ2-5; D might be TRBD2 (7 bases). The CDR3 extends over 14 amino acids. V lost 5 bases to trimming and J lost 5 bases, with 15 bases between them. Germline V gene sequence: CDR1 MNHNY, CDR2 SVGAGI (reference sequence). The CDR3 loop is CASSRGGVGETQYF. DNA of the CDR3: TGTGCCAGCAGTCGAGGGGGGGTAGGCGAGACCCAGTACTTC.

The chain links TRBV13 to TRBJ2-2, with TRBD2 as a possible D gene (6 bases). In germline, CDR1 is PRHDT, CDR2 FYEKMQ (reference sequence). V gave up 5 bases and J gave up 5 bases, with 12 bases separating them. The CDR3 runs 14 residues. The CDR3 DNA sequence: TGTGCCAGCAGCATGGGAGGAGGAACCGGGGAGCTGTTTTTT. Translation: CASSMGGGTGELFF.

The J gene is TRBJ1-1, the V gene TRBV7-2; tentatively, D is TRBD1 (6 bases). From germline, CDR1 is SGHTA and CDR2 FQGNSA. V shed 3 bases and J shed 1 base, with 12 bases lying between them. The CDR3 is 15 residues long. The CDR3 bases are TGTGCCAGCAGCTTCAAGACAGGAGGGAACACTGAAGCTTTCTTT. This gives the protein CASSFKTGGNTEAFF.

This chain uses TRBV7-3 with TRBJ2-1; no clear D. The CDR3 is 13 residues long. Germline-derived CDR1 and CDR2 are SGHTA and FQGTGA. Trimming pared 2 bases from V and 3 bases from J, leaving 5 bases between. The CDR3 region is CASSLLGYNEQFF. The CDR3 nucleotides are TGTGCCAGCAGCTTACTCGGCTACAATGAGCAGTTCTTC.

This clone was counted a single time. CDR3 coding DNA: TGTGCCAGCAGCTTCAGCGGGAGCTCCTACAATGAGCAGTTCTTC. Translating gives CASSFSGSSYNEQFF. The J gene is TRBJ2-1, the V gene TRBV7-6; 8 bases line up with TRBD2. The CDR3 is made up of 15 amino acids. V gave up 3 bases and J gave up 0 bases; unmatched junction bases: 1. CDR1 is SGHVS and CDR2 is FNYEAQ in the germline V gene.

The V call is TRBV7-3, the J call TRBJ2-3; TRBD2 aligns across 8 bases. This CDR3 has 17 amino acids. From germline, CDR1 is SGHTA and CDR2 FQGTGA. J was trimmed by 0 bases and V by 5 bases; bases with no gene match: 10. As DNA, the CDR3 is TGTGCCAGCAGCCCAAATCTACTAGCGGCCAGCACAGATACGCAGTATTTT. As protein: CASSPNLLAASTDTQYF.

The J gene is TRBJ2-1, the V gene TRBV11-3; D unresolved. The germline CDR1 and CDR2 sequences are SGHNT and YENEEA. The CDR3 is 12 amino acids. Trimming removed 0 bases from V and 7 bases from J, with 4 bases in between. The CDR3 DNA reads TGTGCCAGCAGCTTAGAAGCTAATGAGCAGTTCTTC. Translation gives CASSLEANEQFF.

V is TRBV28 and J is TRBJ1-1; 8 nucleotides match TRBD1. The CDR3 has 14 residues. Unmatched junction bases numbered 5, after V lost 5 bases and J lost 3 bases. CDR1 is MDHEN, CDR2 SYDVKM, per germline. CDR3 loop: CASSRQGTDTEAFF. The CDR3 DNA reads TGTGCCAGCAGTCGACAGGGGACGGACACTGAAGCTTTCTTT.

The genes are TRBV29-1 and TRBJ2-3; 10 nucleotides line up with TRBD2. The V segment lost 6 bases and the J segment 4 bases; nucleotides outside the gene matches: 10. This CDR3 has 15 amino acids. CDR1 and CDR2 (germline): SQVTM, ANQGSEA. CDR3 in amino acids: CSVRPSGSFADTQYF. In DNA form, the CDR3 reads TGCAGCGTGAGACCTAGCGGGAGTTTTGCAGATACGCAGTATTTT.

In its sample, this clone was seen once. The rearrangement joins TRBV11-3 to TRBJ2-5; 8 bases align to TRBD2. This CDR3 has 18 amino acids. The trim removed 0 bases at V and 3 bases at J, leaving 12 bases unmatched. Germline CDR1 and CDR2: SGHNT and YENEEA. The CDR3 loop reads CASSLDRVLAGIEETQYF. CDR3 nucleotide sequence: TGTGCCAGCAGCTTAGATCGGGTCCTAGCGGGCATCGAAGAGACCCAGTACTTC.

The rearrangement uses TRBV2 and TRBJ1-1; 9 nucleotides align to TRBD1. This CDR3 has 15 amino acids. V lost 4 bases, J lost 3 bases, and 6 bases stayed unmatched. Germline CDR1 SNHLY, CDR2 FYNNEI. CDR3 DNA: TGTGCCAGCAGTGCAAGACAGGGGGGAGACACTGAAGCTTTCTTT. Protein sequence: CASSARQGGDTEAFF.

The CDR3 spells CASSQVPPGLAGGVAKNIQYF. DNA of the CDR3: TGCGCCAGCAGCCAAGTCCCACCGGGACTAGCGGGAGGGGTAGCCAAAAACATTCAGTACTTC. The J gene is TRBJ2-4, the V gene TRBV4-1; 16 bases map to TRBD2. Losses at the gene ends were 1 base for V and 0 bases for J; bases not matched to a gene: 9. CDR3 size: 21 residues. Looked up from germline, CDR1 is MGHRA and CDR2 is YSYEKL.

The rearrangement uses TRBV6-5 and TRBJ1-2, with a tentative D call TRBD1 (5 bases). Trimming shortened V by 6 bases and J by 1 base, and 12 bases separated the two germline ends. The CDR3 has 14 residues. From germline, CDR1 is MNHEY and CDR2 SVGAGI. For the CDR3, the DNA is TGTGCCAGCAGCAGAGGAGGGGATAACTATGGCTACACCTTC. It yields the protein CASSRGGDNYGYTF.

V and J are TRBV20-1 and TRBJ1-1; TRBD1 matches 7 bases. The CDR3 extends over 11 amino acids. Trimming cost V 5 bases and J 5 bases; bases outside gene matches: 2. Germline-derived CDR1 and CDR2 are DFQATT and SNEGSKA (reference sequence). CDR3 coding DNA: TGCAGTGCTCCAGGGGGGACTGAAGCTTTCTTT. Encoded protein: CSAPGGTEAFF.

A note on this clone: Other DNA sequences in this sample translate to the same CDR3. The chain is built from TRBV4-1 and TRBJ1-2, with D maybe TRBD1 (5 bases). The germline V and J ends were trimmed by 3 bases and 8 bases, with 13 bases remaining between them. The CDR3 loop spans 13 amino acids. CDR1 and CDR2 (germline): MGHRA, YSYEKL. CDR3 nucleotide sequence: TGCGCCAGCAGCCACCGAACAGGAAACGGCTACACCTTC. Encoded protein: CASSHRTGNGYTF.

This chain uses TRBV30 with TRBJ1-2; D unresolved. V was shortened by 3 bases and J by 1 base, with 12 bases between the two germline ends. Germline V gene data show CDR1 as GTSNPN and CDR2 as SVGIG (reference sequence). The CDR3 has 14 residues. The CDR3 nucleotides read TGTGCCTGGAGCCCGGGGAGGGATAACTATGGCTACACCTTC. This gives the protein CAWSPGRDNYGYTF.

The V and J genes are TRBV11-3 and TRBJ2-1, with D uncertain. This CDR3 spans 14 amino acids. Germline V lookup: CDR1 SGHNT, CDR2 YENEEA. The ends were cut back, 1 base at V and 3 bases at J, with 7 bases in the middle. As DNA, the CDR3 is TGTGCCAGCAGCTTAGTTGGAGACTACAATGAGCAGTTCTTC. Amino acid sequence: CASSLVGDYNEQFF. Supplemented by reference TRBV11-3 and TRBJ2-1, the full variable domain reads EAGVVQSPRYKIIEKKQPVAFWCNPISGHNTLYWYLQNLGQGPELLIRYENEEAVDDSQLPKDRFSAERLKGVDSTLKIQPAELGDSAVYLCASSLVGDYNEQFFGPGTRLTVL.

This sequence joins TRBV10-1 and TRBJ2-2; no clear D gene. CDR1 is WNHNN, CDR2 SYGVQD, per germline (reference sequence). The CDR3 contains 15 residues. Trimming took 2 bases from V and 4 from J, leaving 11 bases between them. The CDR3 nucleotides are TGCGCCAGCAGTGAGGCGCAGGAAAGCACCGGGGAGCTGTTTTTT. It is translated as CASSEAQESTGELFF.